This TCR beta chain originates from a study of spatial heterogeneity in lung cancer. Across the whole study: Researchers sequenced follow-up PBMC samples if they had them, and these came a median of roughly two years after resection.

The time point is: blood at routine non-recurrence follow-up after resection. Each CDR3 protein gets one entry after TCRdb re-called the 5' RACE reads with MiXCR. The sample gives approximately 41,000 distinct CDR3 sequences, about 11% of which show up once; 17% is in the top ten. Germline V gives CDR1 GTSNPN, CDR2 SVGIG (reference sequence). V was clipped by 0 bases and J by 2 bases, with 10 bases between them. The CDR3 runs 14 residues. The TCR sequence derives from a female donor with early-stage non-small cell lung cancer. The sample was PBMCs, taken at follow-up. The chain couples TRBV30 to TRBJ2-5; perhaps TRBD1 as D (5 bases). CDR3: CAWSVRAGQETQYF. DNA for the CDR3: TGTGCCTGGAGTGTAAGGGCAGGGCAAGAGACCCAGTACTTC.